This T cell receptor (beta chain) is from a study of T cells in Graves' hyperthyroidism and ophthalmopathy. This clonotype was observed many times. Its antigen is still unknown. V was trimmed by 5 bases and J by 9 bases, leaving 14 bases between them. Germline V CDR1 and CDR2: SEHNR, FQNEAQ (reference sequence). The CDR3 is made up of 12 amino acids. Amplified TCR beta CDR3 regions derived from RNA transcripts. TCR CDR3 regions were first amplified by RT-PCR with HTBI primers. TCRdb reanalysed the multiplex PCR reads using MiXCR and keeps one entry per CDR3 protein. Of fewer than 350,000 distinct CDR3 sequences in the sample, 13% to 15% were seen once. Study observations and caveats: Ophthalmopathy stood apart from stable hyperthyroidism in a 13 V-J model.

Those with hyperthyroidism were 18 to 65 years old, newly diagnosed, and ill for under 2 months. The rearrangement joins TRBV7-9 to TRBJ2-7; tentatively, D is TRBD2 (7 bases). The source of this sequence is a woman between 50 and 59 years old with Graves' hyperthyroidism that later progressed to Graves' ophthalmopathy. What was sequenced was blood. CDR3 in amino acids: CASSTSGGWQYF. CDR3 DNA: TGTGCCAGCAGCACATCGGGGGGCTGGCAGTACTTC.